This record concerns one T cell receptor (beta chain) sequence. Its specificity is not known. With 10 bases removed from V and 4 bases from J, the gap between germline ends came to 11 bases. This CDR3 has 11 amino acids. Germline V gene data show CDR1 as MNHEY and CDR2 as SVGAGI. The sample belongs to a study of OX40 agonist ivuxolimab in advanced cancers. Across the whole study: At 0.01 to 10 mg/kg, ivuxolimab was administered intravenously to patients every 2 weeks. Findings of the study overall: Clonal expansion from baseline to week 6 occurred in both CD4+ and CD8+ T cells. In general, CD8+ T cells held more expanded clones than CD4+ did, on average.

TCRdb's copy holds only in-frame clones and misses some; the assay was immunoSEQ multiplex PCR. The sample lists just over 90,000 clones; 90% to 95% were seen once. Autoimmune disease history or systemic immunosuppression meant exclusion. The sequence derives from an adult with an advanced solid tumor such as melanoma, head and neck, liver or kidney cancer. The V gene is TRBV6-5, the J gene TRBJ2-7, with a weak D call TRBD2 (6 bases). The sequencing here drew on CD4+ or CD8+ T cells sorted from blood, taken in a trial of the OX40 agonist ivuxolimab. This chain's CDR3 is CATGSWYEQYF. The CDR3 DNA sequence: TGTGCCACCGGGAGTTGGTACGAGCAGTACTTC.